These 2 T cell receptor beta chains came from one sample sequenced in a study of shared clonotypes between healthy human individuals. The assay was immunoSEQ multiplex PCR, and TCRdb's table has in-frame clones only and misses some. The sample lists some 1 million clones, under 80% occurring once. The sequenced material came from memory CD4+ T cells sorted from blood. Documented subset: CD45RA-negative fraction. The receptors originated from a man between 18 and 35 years old in good health.

In this sample, this clone turned up once. The chain couples TRBV9 to TRBJ1-5, with 7 bases matching TRBD1. The CDR3 is 14 amino acids. Losses at the gene ends were 3 bases for V and 6 bases for J; bases not matched to a gene: 6. CDR1 and CDR2 (germline): SGDLS, YYNGEE. CDR3 DNA: TGTGCCAGCAGCGAGGGGCAGGGGGGTCAGCCCCAGCATTTT. Amino acids: CASSEGQGGQPQHF.

The V call is TRBV14, the J call TRBJ1-4; a weak D match, TRBD1 (6 bases). Germline V gene sequence: CDR1 SGHDN, CDR2 FVKESK. With 3 bases removed from V and 7 bases from J, the gap between germline ends came to 12 bases. CDR3 length: 14 amino acids. CDR3 DNA sequence: TGTGCCAGCAGCCAGCAAGGGGGGGGTGAAAAACTGTTTTTT. Amino acids: CASSQQGGGEKLFF.